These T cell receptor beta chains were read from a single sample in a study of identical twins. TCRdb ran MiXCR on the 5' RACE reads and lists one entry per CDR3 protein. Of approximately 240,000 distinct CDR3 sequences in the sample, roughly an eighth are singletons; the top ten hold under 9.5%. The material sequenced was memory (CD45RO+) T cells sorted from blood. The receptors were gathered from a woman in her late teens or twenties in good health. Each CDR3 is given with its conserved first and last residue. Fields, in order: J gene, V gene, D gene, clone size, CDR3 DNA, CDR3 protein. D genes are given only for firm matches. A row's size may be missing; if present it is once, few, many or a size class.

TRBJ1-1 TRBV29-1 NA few TGCAGCGTTTTCAGGGTGGGCACTGAAGCTTTCTTT CSVFRVGTEAFF
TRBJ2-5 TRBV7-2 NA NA TGTGCCAGCAGCCAAAGGGATAGGGGAAGGAGCCAGTACTTC CASSQRDRGRSQYF
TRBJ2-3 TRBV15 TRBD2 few TGTGCCACCAGCAGAGGGAGCGGGGGGGCAACAGATACGCAGTATTTT CATSRGSGGATDTQYF
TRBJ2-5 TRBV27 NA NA TGTGCCAGCAGTTCCCCTGTAACGGGGGCACCTCTGGGGGAGACCCAGTACTTC CASSSPVTGAPLGETQYF
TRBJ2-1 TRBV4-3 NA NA TGCGCCAGCAGCCAAGATAACCAGAAGGGGTCCTACAATGAGCAGTTCTTC CASSQDNQKGSYNEQFF
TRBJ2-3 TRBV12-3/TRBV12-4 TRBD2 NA TGTGCCAGCATAGCGGGAGGGGACAGCACAGATACGCAGTATTTT CASIAGGDSTDTQYF
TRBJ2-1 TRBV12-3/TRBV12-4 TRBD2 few TGTGCCAGCAGTAGAGAGCGGGGGTCCTACAATGAGCAGTTCTTC CASSRERGSYNEQFF
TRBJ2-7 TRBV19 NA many TGTGCCAGTACCTCGAGAGGGTTTAACGACGAGCAGTACTTC CASTSRGFNDEQYF
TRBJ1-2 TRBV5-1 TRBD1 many TGCGCCAGCAGCTTACAACCGGGACAGCTGAACTATGGCTACACCTTC CASSLQPGQLNYGYTF
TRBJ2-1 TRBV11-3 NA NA TGTGCCAGCAGCCTCTGGGGGGGGGCCTCAAATGAGCAGTTCTTC CASSLWGGASNEQFF
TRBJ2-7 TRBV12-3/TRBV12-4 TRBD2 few TGTGCCAGCAGTTCCTACGGACTAGCGGGCTACGAGCAGTACTTC CASSSYGLAGYEQYF
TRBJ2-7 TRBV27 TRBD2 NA TGTGCCAGCAGTTTATATGCTAGCGGGGTTGACTCCTACGAGCAGTACTTC CASSLYASGVDSYEQYF
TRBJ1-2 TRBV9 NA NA TGTGCCAGCAGCCCGGAGAGCCGGCATGGCTACACCTTC CASSPESRHGYTF
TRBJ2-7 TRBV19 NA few TGTGCCAGTAGCACCGCGTATGGAGACGAGCAGTACTTC CASSTAYGDEQYF
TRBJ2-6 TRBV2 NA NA TGTGCCAGCAGTGAAGAGTTGGGAAGGCACTCTGGGGCCAACGTCCTGACTTTC CASSEELGRHSGANVLTF
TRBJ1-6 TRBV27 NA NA TGTGCCAGCAGCAGGGACAATTCACCCCTCCACTTT CASSRDNSPLHF
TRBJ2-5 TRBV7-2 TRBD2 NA TGTGCCAGCAGCCCTAGACTAGCGGGGACACAAGAGACCCAGTACTTC CASSPRLAGTQETQYF
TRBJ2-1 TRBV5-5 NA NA TGTGCCAGCAGCTTGATAGGTGGGAGTGCCGCTGAGCAGTTCTTC CASSLIGGSAAEQFF
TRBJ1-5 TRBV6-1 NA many TGTGCCAGCAGTGAGGATCCTTTCAATCAGCCCCAGCATTTT CASSEDPFNQPQHF
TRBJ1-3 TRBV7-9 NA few TGTGCCGGTGGGGGGAGTGGACAAGGAAACACCATATATTTT CAGGGSGQGNTIYF
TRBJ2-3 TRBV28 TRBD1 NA TGTGCCAGCAGTCAACCTTGGTCAGGGGGAGATACGCAGTATTTT CASSQPWSGGDTQYF
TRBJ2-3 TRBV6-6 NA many TGTGCCAGCAGTTACCCAGGAGATACGCAGTATTTT CASSYPGDTQYF
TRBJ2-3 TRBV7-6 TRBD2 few TGTGCCAGCAGCTTCAGACTAGCGGGAGACCCAGATACGCAGTATTTT CASSFRLAGDPDTQYF
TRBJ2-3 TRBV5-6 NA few TGTGCCAGCAGCCCAACGGTGCTGGGAGATACGCAGTATTTT CASSPTVLGDTQYF
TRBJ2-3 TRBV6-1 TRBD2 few TGTGCCAGCAGAGTCGGGGGGGCCTCCGATACGCAGTATTTT CASRVGGASDTQYF
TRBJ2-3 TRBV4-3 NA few TGCGCCAGCAGCCAAGATTTGCAGGGAGGATACACAGATACGCAGTATTTT CASSQDLQGGYTDTQYF
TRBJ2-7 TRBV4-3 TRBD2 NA TGCGCCAGCAGCCAAGAGGGGACTAGCTCCAGTAGTGAGCAGTACTTC CASSQEGTSSSSEQYF
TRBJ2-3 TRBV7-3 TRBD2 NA TGTGCCAGCAGCTTAACGATCACTAGCGGGGGGTCGGATACGCAGTATTTT CASSLTITSGGSDTQYF
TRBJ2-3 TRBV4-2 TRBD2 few TGTGCCAGCAGCCAAGCAAGCGGGGGTAGAGCAGATACGCAGTATTTT CASSQASGGRADTQYF
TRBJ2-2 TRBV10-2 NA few TGCGCCAGCAGTGAGGTAGTTCTCGGGGAGCTGTTTTTT CASSEVVLGELFF
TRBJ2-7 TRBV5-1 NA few TGCGCCAGCAGCTTGTTAGGAAACTCCTACGAGCAGTACTTC CASSLLGNSYEQYF
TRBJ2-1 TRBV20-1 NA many TGCAGTGCTAGTAGCTGGCGGTCCTACAATGAGCAGTTCTTC CSASSWRSYNEQFF
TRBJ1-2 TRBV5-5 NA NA TGTGCCAGCAGCTTAACACCTCGGAACTATGGCTACACCTTC CASSLTPRNYGYTF
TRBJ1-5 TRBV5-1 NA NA TGCGCCAGCAGCTTGTGGGCAGGGGATCAGCCCCAGCATTTT CASSLWAGDQPQHF
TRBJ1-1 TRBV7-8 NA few TGTGCCAGCAGACCCTCCGCAGGGATGAACACTGAAGCTTTCTTT CASRPSAGMNTEAFF
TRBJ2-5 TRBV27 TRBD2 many TGTGCCAGCAGTTCGGGGGGGCAAGAGACCCAGTACTTC CASSSGGQETQYF